The source of this T cell receptor beta chain is a study of CXCR3-negative and CXCR3-positive naive CD8 T cells. Study-wide findings and caveats: Most assays were run on fresh PBMCs (CXCR3 expression partially decreased after cryopreservation). TRBV-TRBJ usage was alike in naive CXCR3-negative and CXCR3-positive cells but differed in memory cells. CXCR3-positive naive cells carried more hydrophobic TRB CDR3s than CXCR3-negative ones.

CDR1 is DFQATT and CDR2 is SNEGSKA in the germline V gene (reference sequence). The CDR3 is made up of 15 amino acids. This clonotype counts as medium-sized by frequency. The antigen is unknown. Via 5' RACE with UMI labels, TRB cDNA libraries were prepared. TCRdb reprocessed the 5' RACE reads, keeping one entry per CDR3 protein, no DNA. This table lists about 2,700 distinct CDR3 sequences. This TCR derives from a human donor in good health. Some clones in this sample may be carry-over from other donors' samples. Material: naive CXCR3+ CD8+ T cells from blood. Stated subset: CD45RO-CCR7+CD27+CD95- naive CD8+ T cells expressing CXCR3 (TNR3+). This chain links TRBV20-1 with TRBJ2-7; with no DNA, the TCRdb D assignment of TRBD1 cannot be verified. The CDR3 is CSARDRVSSSYEQYF.